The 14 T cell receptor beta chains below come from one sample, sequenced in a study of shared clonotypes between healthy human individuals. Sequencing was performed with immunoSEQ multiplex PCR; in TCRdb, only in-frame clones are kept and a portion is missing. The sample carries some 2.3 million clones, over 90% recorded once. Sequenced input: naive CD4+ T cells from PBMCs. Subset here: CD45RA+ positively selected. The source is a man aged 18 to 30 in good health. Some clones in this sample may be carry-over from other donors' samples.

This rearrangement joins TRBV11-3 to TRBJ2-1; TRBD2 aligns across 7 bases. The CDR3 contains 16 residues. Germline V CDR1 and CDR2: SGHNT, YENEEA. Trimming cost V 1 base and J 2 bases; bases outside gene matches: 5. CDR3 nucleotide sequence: TGTGCCAGCAGCTTAGGTGGGAGGGGCACCTACAATGAGCAGTTCTTC. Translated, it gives CASSLGGRGTYNEQFF.

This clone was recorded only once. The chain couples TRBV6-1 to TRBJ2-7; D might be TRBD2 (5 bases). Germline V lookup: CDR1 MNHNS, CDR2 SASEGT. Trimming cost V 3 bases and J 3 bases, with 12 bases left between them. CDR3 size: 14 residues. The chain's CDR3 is CASSEISSSYEQYF. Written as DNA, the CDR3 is TGTGCCAGCAGTGAGATATCTAGCAGCTACGAGCAGTACTTC.

Here the CDR3 reads CASSPRPSGNSYNEQFF. DNA of the CDR3: TGTGCCAGCAGCCCCCGCCCCAGCGGGAACTCCTACAATGAGCAGTTCTTC. J is TRBJ2-1 and V is TRBV7-9; 7 bases agree with TRBD2. This CDR3 comprises 17 residues. Germline V gene lookup returns CDR1 SEHNR and CDR2 FQNEAQ (reference sequence). Trimming took 5 bases from V and 0 from J; bases not matched to a gene: 10.

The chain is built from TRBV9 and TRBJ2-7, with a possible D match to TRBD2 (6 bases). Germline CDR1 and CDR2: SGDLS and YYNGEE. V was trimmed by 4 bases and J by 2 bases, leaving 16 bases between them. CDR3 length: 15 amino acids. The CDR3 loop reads CASSPRGSGTYEQYF. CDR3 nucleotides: TGTGCCAGCAGCCCCCGGGGTAGCGGCACCTACGAGCAGTACTTC.

CDR3 sequence reads: CASSIRLGQYNEQFF. The DNA of the CDR3 is TGTGCCAGTAGTATTAGGTTAGGGCAATACAATGAGCAGTTCTTC. The chain couples TRBV19 to TRBJ2-1; no clear D gene. The CDR3 has 15 residues. CDR1 and CDR2 (germline): LNHDA, SQIVND (reference sequence). The V gene lost 3 bases and the J gene lost 4 bases, with 13 bases spanning the gap.

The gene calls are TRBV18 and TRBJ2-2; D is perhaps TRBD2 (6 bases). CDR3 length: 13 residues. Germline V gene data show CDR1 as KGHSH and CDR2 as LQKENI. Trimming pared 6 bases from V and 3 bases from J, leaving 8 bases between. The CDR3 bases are TGTGCCAGCTCGACTAGGGACACCGGGGAGCTGTTTTTT. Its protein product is CASSTRDTGELFF.

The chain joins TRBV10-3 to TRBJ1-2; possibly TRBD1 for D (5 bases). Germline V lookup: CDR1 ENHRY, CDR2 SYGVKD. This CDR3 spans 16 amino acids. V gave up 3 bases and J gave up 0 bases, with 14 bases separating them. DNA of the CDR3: TGTGCCATCAGTGAACCCCCGGGGCTGGCTAACTATGGCTACACCTTC. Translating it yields CAISEPPGLANYGYTF.

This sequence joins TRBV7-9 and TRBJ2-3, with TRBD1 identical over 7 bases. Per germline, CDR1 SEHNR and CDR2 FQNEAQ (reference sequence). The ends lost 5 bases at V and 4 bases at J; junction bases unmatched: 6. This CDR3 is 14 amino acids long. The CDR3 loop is CASSIRQGADTQYF. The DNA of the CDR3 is TGTGCCAGCAGCATCCGACAGGGCGCAGATACGCAGTATTTT.

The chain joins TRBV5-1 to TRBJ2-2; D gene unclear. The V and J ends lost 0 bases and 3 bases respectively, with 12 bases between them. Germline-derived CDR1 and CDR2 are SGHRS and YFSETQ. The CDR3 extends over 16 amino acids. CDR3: CASSLGKGRDTGELFF. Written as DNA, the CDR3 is TGCGCCAGCAGCTTGGGAAAAGGGCGCGACACCGGGGAGCTGTTTTTT.

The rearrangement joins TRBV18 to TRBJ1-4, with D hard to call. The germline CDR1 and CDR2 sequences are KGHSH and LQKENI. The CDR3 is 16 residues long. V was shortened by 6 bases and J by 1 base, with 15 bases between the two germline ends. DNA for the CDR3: TGTGCCAGCTCCCCGAGGGAAGCCAGAACTAATGAAAAACTGTTTTTT. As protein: CASSPREARTNEKLFF. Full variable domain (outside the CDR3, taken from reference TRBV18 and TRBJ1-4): NAGVMQNPRHLVRRRGQEARLRCSPMKGHSHVYWYRQLPEEGLKFMVYLQKENIIDESGMPKERFSAEFPKEGPSILRIQQVVRGDSAAYFCASSPREARTNEKLFFGSGTQLSVL.

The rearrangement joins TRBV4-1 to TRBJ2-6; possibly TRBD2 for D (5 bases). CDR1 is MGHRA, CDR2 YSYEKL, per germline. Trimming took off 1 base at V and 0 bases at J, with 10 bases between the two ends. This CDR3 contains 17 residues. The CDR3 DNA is TGCGCCAGCAGCCAAGGACCAGCGGCCTCTGGGGCCAACGTCCTGACTTTC. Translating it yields CASSQGPAASGANVLTF.

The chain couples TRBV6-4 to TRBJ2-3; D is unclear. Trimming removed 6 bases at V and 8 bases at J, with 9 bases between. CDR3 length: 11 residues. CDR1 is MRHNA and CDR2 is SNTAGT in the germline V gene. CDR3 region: CASRMGFTQYF. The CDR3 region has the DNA TGTGCCAGCAGGATGGGCTTTACGCAGTATTTT.

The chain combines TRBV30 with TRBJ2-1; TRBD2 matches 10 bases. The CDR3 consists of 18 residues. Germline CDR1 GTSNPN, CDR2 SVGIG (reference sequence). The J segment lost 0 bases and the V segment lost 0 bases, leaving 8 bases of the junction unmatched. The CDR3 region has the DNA TGTGCCTGGAGTGTACCTAGCGGGAGATGGAGCTCCTACAATGAGCAGTTCTTC. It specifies CAWSVPSGRWSSYNEQFF.

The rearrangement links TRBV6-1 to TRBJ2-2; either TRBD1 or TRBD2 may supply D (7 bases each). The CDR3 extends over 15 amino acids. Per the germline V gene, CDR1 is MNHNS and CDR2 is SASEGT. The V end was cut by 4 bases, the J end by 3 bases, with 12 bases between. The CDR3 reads CASSGQGGDTGELFF. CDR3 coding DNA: TGTGCCAGCAGTGGCCAGGGGGGGGACACCGGGGAGCTGTTTTTT.